This TCR beta chain was documented in a study of T cell changes during pregnancy in multiple sclerosis. Here immunoSEQ multiplex PCR was the method, and the copy in TCRdb shows in-frame clones only, minus some. Of around 30,000 clones detected, roughly nine tenths appear once; the ten largest clones hold 5.7%. The input for sequencing was CD8+ T cells from peripheral blood mononuclear cells, taken before pregnancy. The receptor was isolated from a female donor with multiple sclerosis, enrolled in a pregnancy study.

The CDR3 loop is CATSRDPAGGSNSPLHF. The CDR3 DNA follows: TGTGCCACCAGCAGAGATCCCGCAGGGGGGTCCAATTCACCCCTCCACTTT. This rearrangement joins TRBV15 to TRBJ1-6; 7 bases line up with TRBD1. The length of the CDR3 is 17 residues. J lost 7 bases, V lost 0 bases, and 9 bases had no gene match. Germline V CDR1 and CDR2: LNHNV, YYDKDF (reference sequence).